Below are 8 T cell receptor beta chains sequenced from a single sample in a study of blood T cell repertoires in COVID-19. Profiling relied on immunoSEQ multiplex PCR, and the TCRdb table lists in-frame clones only, not all of them. Here the sample spans more than 200,000 clones, nearly 90% being singletons. Sequencing used peripheral blood. The receptors were sampled from a woman aged 40 to 49 who had recovered from COVID-19.

The CDR3 here is CASRRDRGAEKLFF. The CDR3 DNA reads as TGTGCCAGCAGACGGGACAGGGGAGCGGAAAAACTGTTTTTT. J is TRBJ1-4 and V is TRBV5-6, with 10 bases fitting TRBD1. Losses at the gene ends were 5 bases for V and 8 bases for J; bases not matched to a gene: 6. From germline, CDR1 is SGHDT and CDR2 YYEEEE. The CDR3 spans 14 residues.

The chain couples TRBV13 to TRBJ2-1; 10 positions match TRBD2. Germline V CDR1 and CDR2: PRHDT, FYEKMQ (reference sequence). The CDR3 sequence is 16 residues long. The ends lost 5 bases at V and 8 bases at J; junction bases unmatched: 12. The CDR3 DNA follows: TGTGCCAGCAGCCCCCCCGGAGCTAGCGGGAGCTATGAGCAGTTCTTC. It specifies CASSPPGASGSYEQFF.

In this sample, this clone turned up once. V and J are TRBV30 and TRBJ1-4; weak D call: TRBD1 (6 bases). The germline gives CDR1 GTSNPN, CDR2 SVGIG (reference sequence). This CDR3 is built from 14 residues. V lost 3 bases to trimming and J lost 3 bases, with 11 bases between them. The CDR3 coding sequence is TGTGCCTGGAGCCTGGGGGGGCCTAATGAAAAACTGTTTTTT. This gives the protein CAWSLGGPNEKLFF.

This chain joins TRBV18 and TRBJ2-3; 7 bases map to TRBD2. CDR3 length: 15 amino acids. Germline CDR1 KGHSH, CDR2 LQKENI. The V and J ends lost 10 bases and 2 bases, in that order; junction bases with no gene match: 12. In DNA, the CDR3 is TGTGCCACCGACCTGGAGCGGGGATACACAGATACGCAGTATTTT. This codes for CATDLERGYTDTQYF.

V usage is TRBV7-8 and J usage is TRBJ1-2; TRBD1 matches 8 bases. This CDR3 comprises 14 residues. The junction had 8 bases not matched to a gene; V was cut back by 5 bases and J by 6 bases. Germline V gene lookup returns CDR1 SGHVS and CDR2 FQNEAQ. CDR3 nucleotides: TGTGCCAGCAGCACGCGGACAGGGCATGATGGCTACACCTTC. Amino acids: CASSTRTGHDGYTF.

The rearrangement uses TRBV6-5 and TRBJ2-1, with 7 bases aligning to TRBD2. The CDR3 covers 15 residues. The germline gives CDR1 MNHEY, CDR2 SVGAGI. J gave up 2 bases and V 4 bases, and 5 bases lay outside the gene matches. The CDR3: CASSFDRGAYNEQFF. The DNA for the CDR3 is TGTGCCAGCAGTTTCGACCGGGGGGCCTACAATGAGCAGTTCTTC.

The CDR3 coding sequence is TGTGCCAGCAGTTACGGGTCGGGGAAATACGAGCAGTACTTC. Its protein is CASSYGSGKYEQYF. The rearrangement joins TRBV6-5 to TRBJ2-7; a possible D gene is TRBD2 (5 bases). Per the germline V gene, CDR1 is MNHEY and CDR2 is SVGAGI. The CDR3 spans 14 residues. V shed 2 bases and J shed 4 bases, with 12 bases lying between them.

J is TRBJ2-2 and V is TRBV6-6, with 7 bases that match TRBD2. Per the germline V gene, CDR1 is MNHNY and CDR2 is SVGAGI (reference sequence). The CDR3 spans 15 residues. V lost 6 bases and J lost 6; bases outside the gene matches: 10. The CDR3 loop reads CASSRPVAGAGELFF. For the CDR3, the DNA is TGTGCCAGCAGCCGGCCGGTGGCGGGAGCCGGGGAGCTGTTTTTT.